The T cell receptor (beta chain) described here comes from a study of T cell repertoires in cytomegalovirus infection. Study overall: CMV epitopes in the study were HLA-C-restricted (recently identified) and HLA-B-restricted (well studied). Study results and caveats: The cumulative frequency of public TCR beta families identified carriers of CMV plus the relevant HLA. Within the response measured ex vivo, HLA-C-restricted CMV-specific TCR beta clonotypes were dominant.

The germline V gene has CDR1 KGHDR and CDR2 SFDVKD. V was pared by 10 bases and J by 0 bases, with 11 bases between. CDR3 length equals 14 residues. This clonotype was counted only a few times. Its antigen is not identified. TCRdb processed the reads anew with MiXCR; each CDR3 protein has one entry. The sample records about 830,000 distinct CDR3 sequences, 30% to 35% being singletons. The chain carries TRBV24-1 and TRBJ2-2, with a tentative D call TRBD2 (5 bases). The clonotype was recovered from a human donor in good health (CMV status not recorded). Some clones in this sample may be carry-over from other donors' samples. The starting material was cultured CD8+ T cells from PBMCs, obtained from culture after CMV antigen stimulation. CDR3 region: CATSGSPNTGELFF. CDR3 in DNA: TGTGCCACGTCGGGGAGTCCGAACACCGGGGAGCTGTTTTTT.